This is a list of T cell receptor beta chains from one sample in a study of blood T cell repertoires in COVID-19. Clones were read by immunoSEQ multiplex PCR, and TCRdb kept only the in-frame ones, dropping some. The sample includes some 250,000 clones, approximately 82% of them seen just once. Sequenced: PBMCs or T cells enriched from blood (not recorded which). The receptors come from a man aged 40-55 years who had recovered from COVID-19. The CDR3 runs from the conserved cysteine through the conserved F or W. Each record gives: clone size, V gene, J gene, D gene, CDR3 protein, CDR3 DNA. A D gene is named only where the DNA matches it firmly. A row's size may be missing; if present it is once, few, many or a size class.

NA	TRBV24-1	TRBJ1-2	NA	CATSDGREVGGYTF	TGTGCCACCAGTGATGGGAGGGAGGTCGGCGGCTACACCTTC
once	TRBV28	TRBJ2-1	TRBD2	CASSPPGGNNEQFF	TGTGCCAGCAGCCCCCCGGGGGGAAACAATGAGCAGTTCTTC
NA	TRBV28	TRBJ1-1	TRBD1	CASSLRTGTDTEAFF	TGTGCCAGCAGTCTTCGAACCGGGACAGACACTGAAGCTTTCTTT
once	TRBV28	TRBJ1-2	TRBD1	CASSFLTGDGYTF	TGTGCCAGCAGTTTCCTCACAGGGGACGGCTACACCTTC
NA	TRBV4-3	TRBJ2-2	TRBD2	CASSQGVAGLAAGELFF	TGCGCCAGCAGCCAAGGGGTTGCGGGACTAGCGGCCGGGGAGCTGTTTTTT
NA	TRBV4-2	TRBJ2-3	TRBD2	CASSRAGESTDTQYF	TGTGCCAGCAGCCGCGCGGGGGAAAGCACAGATACGCAGTATTTT
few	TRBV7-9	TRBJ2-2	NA	CASRSTGTGELFF	TGTGCCAGCAGATCGACAGGTACCGGGGAGCTGTTTTTT
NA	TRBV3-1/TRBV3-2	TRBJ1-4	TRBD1	CASSLRGRGEKLFF	TGTGCCAGCAGCCTGAGGGGGCGCGGAGAAAAACTGTTTTTT
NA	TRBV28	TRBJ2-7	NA	CASSLRGREQYF	TGTGCCAGCAGTTTACGGGGGAGGGAGCAGTACTTC
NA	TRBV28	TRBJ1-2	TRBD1	CASSLSKSGTAGYTF	TGTGCCAGCAGTTTATCGAAATCAGGGACAGCTGGCTACACCTTC
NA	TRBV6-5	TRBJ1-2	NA	CASSVFVNYGYTF	TGTGCCAGCAGCGTTTTCGTCAACTATGGCTACACCTTC
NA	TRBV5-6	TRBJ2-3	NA	CASSLGPRGDTQYF	TGTGCCAGCAGCTTGGGACCACGAGGGGATACGCAGTATTTT
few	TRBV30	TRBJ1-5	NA	CAWSPPGAELDQPQHF	TGTGCCTGGAGCCCCCCGGGAGCGGAACTAGATCAGCCCCAGCATTTT
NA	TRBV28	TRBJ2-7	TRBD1	CASSLGTDHHEQYF	TGTGCCAGCAGTTTAGGGACAGATCACCACGAGCAGTACTTC
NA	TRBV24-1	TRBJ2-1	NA	CATSDPGVNEQFF	TGTGCCACCAGTGACCCAGGGGTGAATGAGCAGTTCTTC
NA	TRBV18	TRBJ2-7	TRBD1	CASSPGQGGPYEQYF	TGTGCCAGCTCCCCCGGACAGGGGGGTCCCTACGAGCAGTACTTC
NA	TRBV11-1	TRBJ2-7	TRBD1	CASSRDRGPYEQYF	TGTGCCAGCAGCCGGGACAGGGGGCCCTACGAGCAGTACTTC
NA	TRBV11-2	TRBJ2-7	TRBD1	CASIFGTGNDEQYF	TGTGCCAGCATCTTTGGGACAGGGAATGACGAGCAGTACTTC
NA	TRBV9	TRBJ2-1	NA	CASSVEGGFGSYNEQFF	TGTGCCAGCAGCGTCGAGGGGGGGTTCGGGTCCTACAATGAGCAGTTCTTC
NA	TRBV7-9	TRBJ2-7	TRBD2	CASSSSGGSLSYEQYF	TGTGCCAGCAGCTCCTCAGGCGGGAGTTTGTCCTACGAGCAGTACTTC
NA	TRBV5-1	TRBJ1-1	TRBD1	CASSPTDRGLEAFF	TGCGCCAGCAGCCCAACCGACAGGGGGCTAGAAGCTTTCTTT
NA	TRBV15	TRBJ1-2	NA	CATSREAGNGYGYTF	TGTGCCACCAGCAGAGAGGCAGGGAACGGCTATGGCTACACCTTC
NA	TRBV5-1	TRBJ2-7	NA	CASSLDGTSYEQYF	TGCGCCAGCAGCTTAGACGGGACTTCCTACGAGCAGTACTTC
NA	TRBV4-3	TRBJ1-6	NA	CASSSLYGRGSPLHF	TGCGCCAGCAGCTCTCTCTACGGACGGGGTTCACCCCTCCACTTT
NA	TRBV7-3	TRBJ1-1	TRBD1	CASSIDRVAEAFF	TGTGCCAGCAGCATTGACAGGGTCGCTGAAGCTTTCTTT
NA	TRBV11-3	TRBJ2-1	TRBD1	CASSTGQGSYNEQFF	TGTGCCAGCAGCACCGGACAGGGCTCCTACAATGAGCAGTTCTTC